Listed below are T cell receptor beta chains from one sample, sequenced in a study of blood T cell repertoires in COVID-19. This table comes from immunoSEQ multiplex PCR, and its TCRdb copy is limited to in-frame clones, with some not included. In the table there are fewer than 700,000 clones, 70% to 90% of which are singletons. The sample comprised peripheral blood. These TCRs come from a woman between 45 and 60 years old with COVID-19, enrolled during active disease. CDR3s leave out the opening cysteine and the closing phenylalanine or tryptophan. The order of the fields is J gene, V gene, CDR3 length, CDR3 protein.

j_call: TRBJ1-2
v_call: TRBV30
cdr3_length: 12
cdr3_aa: ALREGPMHYGYT

j_call: TRBJ2-2
v_call: TRBV29-1
cdr3_length: 10
cdr3_aa: SGLDSTGELF

j_call: TRBJ1-1
v_call: TRBV3-1/TRBV3-2
cdr3_length: 15
cdr3_aa: ASSQDSSGIMNTEAF

j_call: TRBJ1-1
v_call: TRBV2
cdr3_length: 12
cdr3_aa: ASSLRDRGTEAF

j_call: TRBJ1-2
v_call: TRBV5-1
cdr3_length: 12
cdr3_aa: ASSSIQGDYGYT

j_call: TRBJ2-7
v_call: TRBV6-5
cdr3_length: 10
cdr3_aa: ASRQGFNEQY

j_call: TRBJ1-6
v_call: TRBV6-5
cdr3_length: 13
cdr3_aa: ASSYDTGYNSPLH

j_call: TRBJ1-1
v_call: TRBV29-1
cdr3_length: 13
cdr3_aa: SVDWGVSDNTEAF

j_call: TRBJ2-1
v_call: TRBV2
cdr3_length: 13
cdr3_aa: ASSEVAGGHNEQF

j_call: TRBJ2-7
v_call: TRBV7-9
cdr3_length: 10
cdr3_aa: ASSRMAREQY

j_call: TRBJ2-1
v_call: TRBV30
cdr3_length: 13
cdr3_aa: AWRLTAGSYNEQF

j_call: TRBJ1-5
v_call: TRBV12-5
cdr3_length: 10
cdr3_aa: ASGLAYQPQH

j_call: TRBJ1-6
v_call: TRBV11-1
cdr3_length: 13
cdr3_aa: ASSLLTGFNSPLH

j_call: TRBJ1-1
v_call: TRBV6-6
cdr3_length: 13
cdr3_aa: ASSYGEEMNTEAF

j_call: TRBJ1-6
v_call: TRBV5-4
cdr3_length: 15
cdr3_aa: ASSSRTGGSYNSPLH

j_call: TRBJ1-2
v_call: TRBV5-1
cdr3_length: 11
cdr3_aa: ASSQQGRDGYT

j_call: TRBJ2-7
v_call: TRBV5-1
cdr3_length: 14
cdr3_aa: ASSPGQFRRDYEQY

j_call: TRBJ2-5
v_call: TRBV6-5
cdr3_length: 12
cdr3_aa: ASSYSRLAGPQY

j_call: TRBJ2-1
v_call: TRBV5-6
cdr3_length: 11
cdr3_aa: AFGTGAYNEQF

j_call: TRBJ1-2
v_call: TRBV4-2
cdr3_length: 14
cdr3_aa: ASSQGEGSDNYGYT

j_call: TRBJ1-5
v_call: TRBV3-1/TRBV3-2
cdr3_length: 13
cdr3_aa: ASSLQGTGNQPQH

j_call: TRBJ1-3
v_call: TRBV2
cdr3_length: 12
cdr3_aa: ASSEGTPGNTIY

j_call: TRBJ1-1
v_call: TRBV6-5
cdr3_length: 12
cdr3_aa: ASKGSGGQTEAF

j_call: TRBJ1-2
v_call: TRBV5-6
cdr3_length: 12
cdr3_aa: ASSLERSNYGYT

j_call: TRBJ2-7
v_call: TRBV2
cdr3_length: 9
cdr3_aa: ASSSAYEQY

j_call: TRBJ2-1
v_call: TRBV7-8
cdr3_length: 11
cdr3_aa: ASTRQGGNEQF

j_call: TRBJ2-1
v_call: TRBV4-2
cdr3_length: 12
cdr3_aa: ASSQDRNRLWEF

j_call: TRBJ2-1
v_call: TRBV29-1
cdr3_length: 13
cdr3_aa: SVRGADRSYNEQF

j_call: TRBJ1-6
v_call: TRBV24-1
cdr3_length: 11
cdr3_aa: ATSGQGPSPLH

j_call: TRBJ2-2
v_call: TRBV5-1
cdr3_length: 12
cdr3_aa: ASSLVAGSGELF

j_call: TRBJ1-5
v_call: TRBV5-4
cdr3_length: 11
cdr3_aa: ASSTTPNQPQH

j_call: TRBJ2-7
v_call: TRBV19
cdr3_length: 12
cdr3_aa: ASSWDSQSYEQY

j_call: TRBJ2-1
v_call: TRBV3-1/TRBV3-2
cdr3_length: 10
cdr3_aa: ASSQGSGGRV

j_call: TRBJ2-5
v_call: TRBV18
cdr3_length: 11
cdr3_aa: ASSPGGGETQY

j_call: TRBJ1-6
v_call: TRBV30
cdr3_length: 12
cdr3_aa: AWSSGGLNSPLH

j_call: TRBJ2-1
v_call: TRBV6-6
cdr3_length: 14
cdr3_aa: ASSYSIGQFYNEQF

j_call: TRBJ2-1
v_call: TRBV28
cdr3_length: 12
cdr3_aa: ASSHRVSYNEQF

j_call: TRBJ1-6
v_call: TRBV6-5
cdr3_length: 12
cdr3_aa: ASASRAYNSPLH

j_call: TRBJ1-2
v_call: TRBV7-9
cdr3_length: 12
cdr3_aa: ASSEKGQGSGYT

j_call: TRBJ2-7
v_call: TRBV9
cdr3_length: 14
cdr3_aa: ASSVVSGTVPYEQY

j_call: TRBJ2-3
v_call: TRBV6-6
cdr3_length: 16
cdr3_aa: ASSPDSGGAGYTDTQY

j_call: TRBJ1-4
v_call: TRBV19
cdr3_length: 12
cdr3_aa: ASMDRGTNEKLF

j_call: TRBJ1-1
v_call: TRBV11-1
cdr3_length: 13
cdr3_aa: ASSLSWGENTEAF

j_call: TRBJ2-3
v_call: TRBV19
cdr3_length: 13
cdr3_aa: ASSPAGGGTDTQY

j_call: TRBJ1-1
v_call: TRBV19
cdr3_length: 14
cdr3_aa: ASSPYLQGAPTEAF

j_call: TRBJ1-5
v_call: TRBV18
cdr3_length: 15
cdr3_aa: ASSKGPNRGPYQPQH

j_call: TRBJ1-2
v_call: TRBV2
cdr3_length: 10
cdr3_aa: ASRQGGYGYT

j_call: TRBJ1-2
v_call: TRBV5-4
cdr3_length: 14
cdr3_aa: ASSPEGGVSGYGYT

j_call: TRBJ2-3
v_call: TRBV24-1
cdr3_length: 14
cdr3_aa: ATSEDRGSITDTQY

j_call: TRBJ1-1
v_call: TRBV6-2/TRBV6-3
cdr3_length: 12
cdr3_aa: ASSPAGVDTEAF

j_call: TRBJ2-3
v_call: TRBV18
cdr3_length: 14
cdr3_aa: ASSPGQRGPPDTQY

j_call: TRBJ2-1
v_call: TRBV3-1/TRBV3-2
cdr3_length: 12
cdr3_aa: ASSQGLAYNEQF

j_call: TRBJ1-2
v_call: TRBV13
cdr3_length: 11
cdr3_aa: ASSLGVGRGYT

j_call: TRBJ2-1
v_call: TRBV12-5
cdr3_length: 14
cdr3_aa: ACGRGGTGGYNEQF

j_call: TRBJ2-7
v_call: TRBV9
cdr3_length: 13
cdr3_aa: ASSPQPGQDNEQY

j_call: TRBJ2-7
v_call: TRBV2
cdr3_length: 13
cdr3_aa: ASSKGLAGLYEQY

j_call: TRBJ2-3
v_call: TRBV7-2
cdr3_length: 13
cdr3_aa: ASSPVSANGDTQY

j_call: TRBJ2-5
v_call: TRBV7-9
cdr3_length: 13
cdr3_aa: ASSFTGTSKETQY